The 4 T cell receptor beta chains presented below share a single source sample, sequenced in a study of blood T cell repertoires in COVID-19. Sequencing used immunoSEQ multiplex PCR; TCRdb keeps in-frame clones, though not all of them. The sample has about 160,000 clones; about 84% are singletons. Sequenced input: PBMCs or T cells enriched from blood (not recorded which). The receptors here all came from a middle-aged woman with acute COVID-19.

The V call is TRBV29-1, the J call TRBJ1-1; D unresolved. Between the trimmed V and J ends, which lost 5 bases and 4 bases, there was a span of 8 bases. Germline V gene lookup returns CDR1 SQVTM and CDR2 ANQGSEA. The CDR3 covers 11 residues. The CDR3 nucleotides are TGCAGCGTTCAGGCCCCCACTGAAGCTTTCTTT. Translation gives CSVQAPTEAFF.

This clone was seen a handful of times. The chain links TRBV11-3 to TRBJ1-2; 9 nucleotides match TRBD1. The CDR3 has 15 amino acids. V lost 5 bases, J lost 4 bases, and 8 bases stayed unmatched. Germline lookup yields CDR1 SGHNT and CDR2 YENEEA. CDR3 residues: CASSQPGQGFYGYTF. The CDR3, as DNA: TGTGCCAGCAGCCAGCCGGGACAGGGTTTCTATGGCTACACCTTC.

J is TRBJ2-1 and V is TRBV7-8; no clear D. The CDR3 runs 15 residues. The V end was cut by 6 bases, the J end by 0 bases, with 12 bases between. From germline, CDR1 is SGHVS and CDR2 FQNEAQ. CDR3 sequence: CASSLDASSYNEQFF. CDR3 coding DNA: TGTGCCAGCAGTCTAGATGCGAGCTCCTACAATGAGCAGTTCTTC.

This clone was picked up one time. CDR3 sequence: CASSARGPGQGNYGYTF. For the CDR3, the DNA is TGTGCCAGCAGCGCCCGAGGGCCGGGACAGGGAAACTATGGCTACACCTTC. V gene TRBV9 combines with J gene TRBJ1-2, with 9 nucleotides matching TRBD1. Losses at the gene ends were 3 bases for V and 2 bases for J; bases not matched to a gene: 11. The CDR3 contains 17 residues. CDR1 and CDR2 (germline): SGDLS, YYNGEE.